This TCR beta chain was profiled in a study of identical twins. General study points: Among beta out-of-frame sequences, excess sharing between twins appeared weaker. Carriage of fewer insertions was seen in abundant cord blood beta clonotypes, whereas memory repertoires showed none. For zero-insertion analyses, partial confounding could come from invariant MAIT and iNKT cells. Monozygotic twins shared more out-of-frame TCR alpha than recombination models predicted.

This CDR3 spans 17 amino acids. Looked up from germline, CDR1 is DFQATT and CDR2 is SNEGSKA (reference sequence). TCRdb analysed the 5' RACE reads with MiXCR anew, one entry per CDR3 protein. This table has some 1,700,000 distinct CDR3 sequences, under 35% appearing once. On this clonotype: The antigen is undetermined. At one end the junction does not follow the germline gene, possibly because of a read error.

The sequencing input was cord blood. This clonotype originated in a newborn girl in good health. The chain has TRBV20-1 and TRBJ1-6; D uncertain. This chain's CDR3 is CSTRWWPWQSYNSPLHF. The DNA for the CDR3 is TGCAGTACTAGATGGTGGCCTTGGCAGTCCTATAATTCACCCCTCCACTTT.